These 29 T cell receptor beta chains were sequenced from one sample in a study of blood T cell repertoires in COVID-19. Libraries were prepared by immunoSEQ multiplex PCR; TCRdb keeps only in-frame clonotypes and omits some of them. The sample holds fewer than 35,000 clones, approximately 85% seen once. The sequenced sample was peripheral blood. These receptors were taken from a man aged 55-75 years with active COVID-19.

The chain employs TRBV10-2 and TRBJ1-4; TRBD1 agrees at 7 bases. The germline V gene encodes CDR1 WSHSY and CDR2 SAAADI. J was trimmed by 5 bases and V by 10 bases; bases with no gene match: 7. The CDR3 extends over 13 amino acids. The CDR3 sequence: CATRQGVNEKLFF. The CDR3 nucleotides read TGCGCCACCCGACAGGGAGTAAATGAAAAACTGTTTTTT.

The rearrangement links TRBV7-3 to TRBJ1-6; D is perhaps TRBD1 (5 bases). Deletions cut 5 bases from V and 7 bases from J, with 15 bases between. Looked up from germline, CDR1 is SGHTA and CDR2 is FQGTGA. The CDR3 has 15 amino acids. CDR3 DNA: TGTGCCAGCAGCCCCGCGCCAGGGAAGAATTCACCCCTCCACTTT. This codes for CASSPAPGKNSPLHF.

The chain employs TRBV11-3 and TRBJ2-2, with TRBD2 as a possible D gene (5 bases). The CDR3 loop spans 15 amino acids. V was clipped by 8 bases and J by 2 bases, with 15 bases between them. The germline CDR1 and CDR2 sequences are SGHNT and YENEEA. This chain's CDR3 is CASGSTSGNTGELFF. Here the CDR3 DNA reads TGTGCCAGCGGCAGCACGAGCGGTAACACCGGGGAGCTGTTTTTT.

This sequence joins TRBV15 and TRBJ1-1; 7 bases fit TRBD1. The CDR3 length is 16 residues. Germline trimming cut 7 bases from V and 0 bases from J; bases unmatched to any gene: 11. Germline loops: CDR1 LNHNV, CDR2 YYDKDF (reference sequence). DNA of the CDR3: TGTGCCACCACGGGGACAGATGTTGCGATGAACACTGAAGCTTTCTTT. It yields the protein CATTGTDVAMNTEAFF.

The chain's CDR3 is CASSNSDVEQYF. The CDR3 coding sequence is TGTGCCAGCAGTAATAGCGATGTCGAGCAGTACTTC. The V gene is TRBV9, the J gene TRBJ2-7, with D perhaps TRBD2 (5 bases). Germline V CDR1 and CDR2: SGDLS, YYNGEE. V was pared by 5 bases and J by 6 bases, with 12 bases between. This CDR3 is built from 12 residues.

V is TRBV7-9 and J is TRBJ1-1, with D perhaps TRBD1 (5 bases). V lost 3 bases, J lost 1 base, and 9 bases lay in between. The CDR3 contains 14 residues. Germline lookup yields CDR1 SEHNR and CDR2 FQNEAQ (reference sequence). CDR3 loop: CASSLDGANTEAFF. The DNA of the CDR3 is TGTGCCAGCAGCTTGGATGGGGCGAACACTGAAGCTTTCTTT.

The rearrangement links TRBV5-1 to TRBJ2-1, with D maybe TRBD2 (5 bases). The germline CDR1 and CDR2 sequences are SGHRS and YFSETQ. The CDR3 runs to 15 residues. The V end lost 6 bases, the J end lost 0 bases, and 13 bases lay between the germline ends. The CDR3 coding sequence is TGCGCCAGCACCCTCAGCGGACCCTCCTACAATGAGCAGTTCTTC. This codes for CASTLSGPSYNEQFF. Full variable domain (outside the CDR3, taken from reference TRBV5-1 and TRBJ2-1): KAGVTQTPRYLIKTRGQQVTLSCSPISGHRSVSWYQQTPGQGLQFLFEYFSETQRNKGNFPGRFSGRQFSNSRSEMNVSTLELGDSALYLCASTLSGPSYNEQFFGPGTRLTVL.

The CDR3 loop reads CATSRDPRAGNTEAFF. In nucleotides, the CDR3 is TGTGCCACCAGCAGAGACCCTCGTGCAGGGAACACTGAAGCTTTCTTT. This chain uses TRBV15 with TRBJ1-1; the D is unclear. The CDR3 sequence is 16 residues long. Germline CDR1 LNHNV, CDR2 YYDKDF (reference sequence). V lost 0 bases to trimming and J lost 1 base, with 12 bases between them.

The chain uses TRBV4-2 and TRBJ2-5; 8 nucleotides match TRBD2. The V gene's germline CDR1 is LGHNA and CDR2 YNFKEQ. This CDR3 comprises 15 residues. Trimming took 0 bases from V and 4 from J; bases not matched to a gene: 4. Written as DNA, the CDR3 is TGTGCCAGCAGCCAAGATACCGCGGGAGGAGAGACCCAGTACTTC. This sequence encodes CASSQDTAGGETQYF.

The CDR3 nucleotides read TGTGCCAGCAGTCTAACGTACGAGCAGTACTTC. The encoded protein is CASSLTYEQYF. The rearrangement uses TRBV27 and TRBJ2-7; D uncertain. V lost 5 bases to trimming and J lost 4 bases, with 6 bases between them. The V gene's germline CDR1 is MNHEY and CDR2 SMNVEV (reference sequence). This CDR3 region has 11 residues.

The chain joins TRBV6-6 to TRBJ2-7, with 7 bases aligning to TRBD2. V shed 6 bases and J 10 bases; nucleotides not matched to a gene: 15. Germline values: CDR1 MNHNY, CDR2 SVGAGI (reference sequence). This CDR3 comprises 14 residues. CDR3 loop: CASSPGLPIRVQYF. The CDR3 nucleotides are TGTGCCAGCAGCCCGGGACTACCAATTAGGGTACAGTACTTC.

The J gene is TRBJ2-7, the V gene TRBV7-9; TRBD1 agrees at 8 bases. This CDR3 has 14 amino acids. The ends lost 2 bases at V and 1 base at J; junction bases unmatched: 1. Germline V gene data show CDR1 as SEHNR and CDR2 as FQNEAQ (reference sequence). The CDR3 loop reads CASSLRTGSYEQYF. For the CDR3, the DNA is TGTGCCAGCAGCTTAAGGACAGGGTCCTACGAGCAGTACTTC.

The chain is built from TRBV7-2 and TRBJ1-4; no firm D call. The CDR3 runs 14 residues. V was pared by 4 bases and J by 3 bases, with 9 bases between. Germline loops: CDR1 SGHTA, CDR2 FQGNSA. CDR3 coding DNA: TGTGCCAGCAGCTCGGCGGACTCTAATGAAAAACTGTTTTTT. It encodes CASSSADSNEKLFF.

The chain carries TRBV3-1 (or the pseudogene TRBV3-2) and TRBJ1-3, with 8 bases aligning to TRBD1. The CDR3 runs to 14 residues. V shed 1 base and J 10 bases; nucleotides not matched to a gene: 6. Germline V CDR1 and CDR2: LGHDT, YNNKEL (reference sequence). CDR3 nucleotide sequence: TGTGCCAGCAGCCAAGTACGAGGGACAGGAACCATATATTTT. Its translation is CASSQVRGTGTIYF.

The chain employs TRBV5-1 and TRBJ1-1; TRBD1 aligns across 10 bases. CDR3 length: 16 residues. The trim removed 0 bases at V and 6 bases at J, leaving 8 bases unmatched. Germline V CDR1 and CDR2: SGHRS, YFSETQ. Written as DNA, the CDR3 is TGCGCCAGCAGCTTGGACGGTGTCGGACAGGGGGCTGAAGCTTTCTTT. Its protein is CASSLDGVGQGAEAFF.

CDR3 nucleotide sequence: TGTGCCAGCAGCCGGGGACTAGCGGAGTATGTTGAGCAGTTCTTC. Translated, it gives CASSRGLAEYVEQFF. This chain links TRBV4-2 with TRBJ2-1; TRBD2 aligns across 11 bases. This CDR3 region has 15 residues. The germline CDR1 and CDR2 sequences are LGHNA and YNFKEQ. V trimming: 4 bases; J trimming: 9 bases; junction bases outside the gene matches: 8.

The gene calls are TRBV6-5 and TRBJ1-1; the match to TRBD1 covers 8 bases. The CDR3 extends over 15 amino acids. With V trimmed by 5 bases and J by 0 bases, 5 bases remained unmatched. Germline CDR1 MNHEY, CDR2 SVGAGI. CDR3 in amino acids: CASSPRQGMNTEAFF. CDR3 bases: TGTGCCAGCAGTCCGCGACAGGGGATGAACACTGAAGCTTTCTTT.

V usage is TRBV28 and J usage is TRBJ1-1; no reliable D call. This CDR3 comprises 15 residues. V lost 4 bases, J lost 1 base, and 13 bases lay in between. Germline-derived CDR1 and CDR2 are MDHEN and SYDVKM. The CDR3 nucleotides are TGTGCCAGCAGTTATCCCCTTGGCGGGAACACTGAAGCTTTCTTT. Amino acid sequence: CASSYPLGGNTEAFF. Based on the CDR3 plus reference TRBV28 and TRBJ1-1, the full variable domain is DVKVTQSSRYLVKRTGEKVFLECVQDMDHENMFWYRQDPGLGLRLIYFSYDVKMKEKGDIPEGYSVSREKKERFSLILESASTNQTSMYLCASSYPLGGNTEAFFGQGTRLTVV.

The chain links TRBV19 to TRBJ1-5; maybe TRBD1 (5 bases). The germline V gene encodes CDR1 LNHDA and CDR2 SQIVND (reference sequence). The CDR3 covers 17 residues. V was cut by 3 bases and J by 7 bases, with 22 bases left in between. In nucleotides, the CDR3 is TGTGCCAGTAGTATTACGGTAGGGGCCCCGGGAGGGCAGCCCCAGCATTTT. The encoded protein is CASSITVGAPGGQPQHF. The entire variable domain, with the rest obtained from reference TRBV19 and TRBJ1-5, is as follows: DGGITQSPKYLFRKEGQNVTLSCEQNLNHDAMYWYRQDPGQGLRLIYYSQIVNDFQKGDIAEGYSVSREKKESFPLTVTSAQKNPTAFYLCASSITVGAPGGQPQHFGDGTRLSIL.

This chain joins TRBV10-3 and TRBJ1-1; TRBD1 might be the D (6 bases). This CDR3 is 14 amino acids long. The V gene lost 0 bases and the J gene lost 1 base, with 6 bases spanning the gap. Germline V CDR1 and CDR2: ENHRY, SYGVKD. In DNA, the CDR3 is TGTGCCATCAGTGAGTCACAGGGGAACACTGAAGCTTTCTTT. Encoded protein: CAISESQGNTEAFF.

The chain links TRBV7-9 to TRBJ2-3; 8 positions agree with TRBD1. The CDR3 is 15 residues long. Germline trimming cut 4 bases from V and 3 bases from J; bases unmatched to any gene: 6. Germline values: CDR1 SEHNR, CDR2 FQNEAQ (reference sequence). CDR3 amino acids: CASSWQDRETDTQYF. CDR3 nucleotide sequence: TGTGCCAGCAGCTGGCAGGACAGGGAGACAGATACGCAGTATTTT.

The CDR3 region is CASSFNLLRLPNSPLHF. CDR3 sequence (DNA): TGTGCCAGCAGCTTTAACCTACTCAGGCTCCCTAATTCACCCCTCCACTTT. The chain couples TRBV11-2 to TRBJ1-6, with D hard to call. The V gene's germline CDR1 is SGHAT and CDR2 FQNNGV. The CDR3 sequence is 17 residues long. The ends were cut back, 3 bases at V and 6 bases at J, with 18 bases in the middle.

V usage is TRBV27 and J usage is TRBJ2-7, with a possible D match to TRBD2 (6 bases). The CDR3 has 15 amino acids. Trimming left V 4 bases short and J 2 bases short, with 15 bases between. Germline assignment: CDR1 MNHEY and CDR2 SMNVEV (reference sequence). Written as DNA, the CDR3 is TGTGCCAGCAGTTCAACTAGCCGGACCCCCTACGAGCAGTACTTC. This encodes CASSSTSRTPYEQYF.

This chain links TRBV10-3 with TRBJ2-1; D is unresolved. Germline CDR1 reads ENHRY; CDR2 reads SYGVKD. Trimming removed 3 bases at V and 4 bases at J, with 10 bases between. This CDR3 region has 14 residues. The DNA of the CDR3 is TGTGCCATCAGTGACAGTCCCCCTTACAATGAGCAGTTCTTC. It yields the protein CAISDSPPYNEQFF.

This chain uses TRBV19 with TRBJ1-5; D unclear. CDR3 length: 12 amino acids. CDR1 and CDR2 (germline): LNHDA, SQIVND (reference sequence). V shed 4 bases and J shed 11 bases, with 12 bases lying between them. CDR3 nucleotides: TGTGCCAGTAGTAACCCTCTTCGAGCCCAGCATTTT. This codes for CASSNPLRAQHF.

The chain combines TRBV18 with TRBJ1-3, with D tentatively TRBD1 (6 bases). This CDR3 spans 16 amino acids. Trimming stripped 1 base from V and 3 bases from J, with 13 bases between. Germline loops: CDR1 KGHSH, CDR2 LQKENI. CDR3 sequence reads: CASSPQEGGRGNTIYF. CDR3 sequence (DNA): TGTGCCAGCTCACCACAAGAAGGGGGACGTGGAAACACCATATATTTT.

The chain combines TRBV28 with TRBJ1-6; 9 bases align to TRBD1. From germline, CDR1 is MDHEN and CDR2 SYDVKM. Unmatched junction bases numbered 8, after V lost 8 bases and J lost 9 bases. The length of the CDR3 is 14 residues. The DNA of the CDR3 is TGTGCCAGCCAATCGACAGGGGGGAGTTCACCCCTCCACTTT. This encodes CASQSTGGSSPLHF.

V and J are TRBV7-6 and TRBJ2-1; TRBD2 agrees at 16 bases. CDR3 size: 18 residues. V shed 5 bases and J 6 bases; nucleotides not matched to a gene: 10. Germline V gene data show CDR1 as SGHVS and CDR2 as FNYEAQ. Written as DNA, the CDR3 is TGTGCCAGCAGCGCCCCGGGACTAGCGGGAGGGCTGGTCAATGAGCAGTTCTTC. Translated: CASSAPGLAGGLVNEQFF. Using reference TRBV7-6 and TRBJ2-1 for the parts outside the CDR3, the full variable domain is GAGVSQSPRYKVTKRGQDVALRCDPISGHVSLYWYRQALGQGPEFLTYFNYEAQQDKSGLPNDRFSAERPEGSISTLTIQRTEQRDSAMYRCASSAPGLAGGLVNEQFFGPGTRLTVL.

The chain has TRBV19 and TRBJ2-7, with a weak D call TRBD1 (6 bases). Germline CDR1 reads LNHDA; CDR2 reads SQIVND (reference sequence). This CDR3 is built from 14 residues. V lost 5 bases to trimming and J lost 5 bases, with 16 bases between them. In nucleotides, the CDR3 is TGTGCCAGTAGTCCCCCGGTCAGGGGCCACGAGCAGTACTTC. Residues: CASSPPVRGHEQYF.